This T cell receptor beta chain is drawn from a study of blood T cell repertoires in COVID-19. Study-level background: Spain, Italy and the United States supplied samples that represented acute and convalescent COVID-19. Sources were T cells, B-cell-depleted T cells, or PBMCs; the material itself was cDNA or gDNA.

Original processing notes: Amplification from reference gene primers served as the basis for estimated nucleated cell counts. The protocol was immunoSEQ multiplex PCR, while the TCRdb copy is restricted to in-frame clones and leaves out a portion. D and trimming come from the DNA, and the V and J calls and clone size come from that table. The sample consists of about 110,000 clones, 55% to 75% of them appearing once. The source is a human donor with acute or convalescent COVID-19. The donor label of this sample is uncertain. Sequencing was performed on peripheral blood.

The CDR3 loop reads CSVVRGSGGATQYF. DNA for the CDR3: TGCAGCGTTGTTCGTGGTAGCGGGGGAGCTACGCAGTATTTT. The chain uses TRBV29-1 and TRBJ2-3; TRBD2 matches at 9 bases. Germline CDR1 is SQVTM and CDR2 is ANQGSEA. The trim removed 4 bases at V and 8 bases at J, leaving 10 bases unmatched. The CDR3 is 14 amino acids.